This T cell receptor (beta chain) emerged from a study of blood T cell repertoires in COVID-19. Study-wide background: Samples of COVID-19 (acute and convalescent) were obtained from the United States, Italy and Spain. PBMCs, B-cell-depleted T cells, or T cells were the source of the cDNA or gDNA that made up the material.

Before being deemed recovered, Cohort 3 donors had two negative PCRs, clearance, or symptom resolution. The data were produced by immunoSEQ multiplex PCR, yet TCRdb's version contains in-frame clones alone and is incomplete. This sample has approximately 320,000 clones, with 90% found just once. Germline V lookup: CDR1 MNHNY, CDR2 SVGAGI (reference sequence). With 0 bases removed from V and 2 bases from J, the gap between germline ends came to 8 bases. CDR3 length equals 14 residues. The TCR sequence derives from a man aged 55 to 70 who had recovered from COVID-19. The chain is built from TRBV6-6 and TRBJ2-7; D uncertain. Sample: PBMCs or T cells enriched from blood (not recorded which). CDR3 bases: TGTGCCAGCAGTTACTCGAGGCGGACCTACGAGCAGTACTTC. Protein product: CASSYSRRTYEQYF.